This TCR beta chain appears in the sequencing data of a study of T cells in Graves' hyperthyroidism and ophthalmopathy. The CDR3 spans 16 residues. V lost 3 bases, J lost 0 bases, and 12 bases lay in between. CDR1 and CDR2 from the germline V gene are SGDLS and YYNGEE. Amplification of TCR beta CDR3 regions was performed using RNA transcripts as template. The HTBI set primed first-round TCR CDR3 RT-PCR. TCRdb re-called the multiplex PCR reads through MiXCR, storing one row per CDR3 protein. The table includes approximately 590,000 distinct CDR3 sequences, 15% to 18% detected once. The receptor was isolated from a woman younger than 45 with Graves' hyperthyroidism. The sequenced sample consisted of blood. V usage is TRBV9 and J usage is TRBJ2-2, with D perhaps matching TRBD1 (7 bases). This CDR3 reads CASSAGGTANTGELFF. CDR3 bases: TGTGCCAGCAGCGCGGGCGGGACAGCGAACACCGGGGAGCTGTTTTTT.